This T cell receptor (beta chain) was obtained from a study of T cells after yellow fever vaccination. TCRdb called the 5' RACE reads again in MiXCR, with one record for every CDR3 protein. Of about 400,000 distinct CDR3 sequences in the sample, 6.2% were seen once. The table lists this clonotype with many counts. The CDR3 is 11 residues long. Trimming cost V 3 bases and J 10 bases, with 8 bases left between them. Germline V gene lookup returns CDR1 SGDLS and CDR2 YYNGEE. This sequence originates from a man aged 30 to 45 who received the YFV17D yellow fever vaccine. The V call is TRBV9, the J call TRBJ2-1; D uncertain. The specimen was PBMCs, collected 5 days after the yellow fever booster vaccination. For the CDR3, the DNA is TGTGCCAGCAGCGAAAGTGGGGAGCAGTTCTTC. Translating gives CASSESGEQFF.